Listed below are T cell receptor beta chains from one sample, sequenced in a study of blood T cell repertoires in COVID-19. Sequencing used immunoSEQ multiplex PCR; TCRdb keeps in-frame clones, though not all of them. The data show about 160,000 clones, approximately 88% seen once. The sequencing input was peripheral blood. The receptors shown here come from a woman older than 75 with active or convalescent COVID-19. Each CDR3 is given with its conserved first and last residue. Not every row has a clone size; where given, it reads once, few, many or a size class.

>TRBJ2-7|.|TRBV5-1
CASSYGQGAYEQYF
>TRBJ2-1|.|TRBV5-5
CASSRGQGGQLQFF
>TRBJ1-3|.|TRBV6-5
CASSSSQGFSGNTIYF
>TRBJ1-5|.|TRBV20-1
CSASETGGNQPQHF
>TRBJ1-4|.|TRBV5-5
CASSAQGANEKLFF
>TRBJ2-2|once|TRBV27
CASSFMSYDLAGATGELFF
>TRBJ1-2|.|TRBV7-2
CASSPEVSYGYTF
>TRBJ1-1|.|TRBV9
CASSVGMNTEAFF
>TRBJ2-1|many|TRBV7-9
CASSITAVGQFF
>TRBJ1-1|.|TRBV12-3/TRBV12-4
CASSFSVDTEAFF
>TRBJ1-5|.|TRBV10-3
CAIKLGAASNQPQHF
>TRBJ1-1|.|TRBV29-1
CSVDSPRGTEAFF
>TRBJ2-5|.|TRBV5-1
CASSFEATQYF
>TRBJ1-1|.|TRBV10-2
CASSVTNPSTEAFF
>TRBJ1-6|few|TRBV7-9
CASGPPLHF
>TRBJ2-3|.|TRBV6-1
CASSEPGPTDTQYF
>TRBJ2-1|.|TRBV5-1
CASSLEGGSYNEQFF
>TRBJ1-2|.|TRBV5-6
CASSGKDGMGGYTF
>TRBJ2-3|.|TRBV5-1
CASGGLTRTDTQYF
>TRBJ2-7|.|TRBV6-5
CASSYGQGVYEQYF
>TRBJ2-5|.|TRBV6-5
CASSYSNGEETQYF
>TRBJ1-4|.|TRBV20-1
CSARGQAGLFF
>TRBJ1-1|.|TRBV6-5
CASSPDRGLDTEAFF
>TRBJ1-2|.|TRBV19
CASSITWKGDGNYGYTF
>TRBJ2-7|.|TRBV4-1
CASSHGQGAYEQYF
>TRBJ1-2|.|TRBV11-3
CASSGSGTGSLRF
>TRBJ1-1|.|TRBV7-8
CASSFGRGRNTEAFF
>TRBJ2-7|few|TRBV5-8
CASSTTTGGIHEQYF
>TRBJ2-2|.|TRBV7-9
CASSTRQASGELFF
>TRBJ1-1|.|TRBV7-2
CASSVQGGDTEAFF
>TRBJ2-7|.|TRBV5-6
CASSLGDISYEQYF